This T cell receptor beta chain emerged from a study of blood T cells in healthy people across ages. This clonotype was picked up many times. Primed by a sample-barcoded 5' primer and a J-beta primer mix, a second PCR proceeded for about 7 to 11 cycles. MiXCR, applied by TCRdb to the 5' RACE reads, yields one record per CDR3 protein. In the table there are hundreds of thousands of distinct CDR3 sequences, around a quarter of which are singletons. With 5 bases clipped from V and 6 bases from J, the junction kept 4 bases outside the gene matches. Germline V CDR1 and CDR2: SGHAT, FQNNGV. The CDR3 sequence is 12 residues long. The same sample was also used in a study of T cells of mothers and their children.

The TCR originated in a boy aged 10-17 years in good health. V and J are TRBV11-2 and TRBJ2-7, with TRBD1 matching over 7 bases. Sequenced input: blood. In nucleotides, the CDR3 is TGTGCCAGCAGCCCGACAGGGCGCGAGCAGTACTTC. This translates into CASSPTGREQYF.